This T cell receptor (beta chain) derives from a study of blood T cell repertoires in COVID-19 (dated by TCRdb to 2018 to 2020). Looking at the study overall: Samples from collaborators originated in the United States, Italy and Spain and spanned both the acute and convalescent phases of COVID-19. The prospective study material was composed of cDNA or gDNA derived from T cells, B-cell-depleted T cells, or PBMCs. The repertoires were released in a freely available public database intended as a resource for research on the immune response to SARS-CoV-2. Subjects who had been exposed to COVID-19, were actively infected with it, or had recovered from it provided the deeply sampled blood TCRbeta repertoires that made up the dataset. Sample metadata almost always included a de-identified subject ID, COVID-19 status, age in years and sex. Where available, HLA class I and class II types were obtained from metadata supplied by the sample provider rather than from assay-based typing. Samples came from the ongoing ImmuneRACE study (first 160 participants) plus 1,254 subjects from 6 global collaborators. What the authors observed across the whole study: The amount of clinical and demographic metadata varied by source and participant and was provided uncurated.

TCRbeta CDR3 regions were amplified from genomic DNA by means of the immunoSEQ Assay, a bias-controlled multiplex PCR. The authors' pipeline ran thus. The number of nucleated cells in each sample was estimated from the amplification of reference gene primers within the assay. To quantify the absolute abundance of each unique TCRbeta CDR3 rearrangement, sequence reads were collapsed and filtered. For each sample, productive Simpson clonality was calculated by taking the square root of Simpson's diversity index across productive rearrangements. Sourced from immuneACCESS, this table was stored by TCRdb with only in-frame sequences that have V and J called. A share of the clones is absent; for the studies checked, an unresolved V gene accounts for under half, and the remainder has no known explanation. V, J and clone size are those of that table, while D and trimming were read from the DNA. This sample is represented by some 180,000 clones; approximately 78% of them were singletons. The top ten constitute roughly 2.8% of the sample.

The collaborating institutions used their own protocols to collect whole blood in K2EDTA tubes. For TCRbeta analysis, collaborator samples were shipped as frozen whole blood, as isolated PBMCs, or as DNA extracted from either sample type. Remarks on this clone: No cognate antigen has been identified for it. No much larger clonotype is one base removed from it; base qualities were not supplied.

Trimming removed 6 bases from V and 2 bases from J, leaving 10 bases between the germline ends. The germline V gene encodes CDR1 MNHNY and CDR2 SVGAGI (reference sequence). The CDR3 measures 14 amino acids from cysteine to phenylalanine. The only DNA kept is the CDR3, 42 bases in frame from the first base. This TCR was recovered from a woman aged 80 or over with active or convalescent COVID-19. The source material was peripheral blood. The rearranged chain carries TRBV6-6 and TRBJ2-2; perhaps TRBD1 is the D gene, with 6 bases matching. Read as DNA, the sequence is TGTGCCAGCAGCTCGGGACATAACACCGGGGAGCTGTTTTTT. Protein translation: CASSSGHNTGELFF.